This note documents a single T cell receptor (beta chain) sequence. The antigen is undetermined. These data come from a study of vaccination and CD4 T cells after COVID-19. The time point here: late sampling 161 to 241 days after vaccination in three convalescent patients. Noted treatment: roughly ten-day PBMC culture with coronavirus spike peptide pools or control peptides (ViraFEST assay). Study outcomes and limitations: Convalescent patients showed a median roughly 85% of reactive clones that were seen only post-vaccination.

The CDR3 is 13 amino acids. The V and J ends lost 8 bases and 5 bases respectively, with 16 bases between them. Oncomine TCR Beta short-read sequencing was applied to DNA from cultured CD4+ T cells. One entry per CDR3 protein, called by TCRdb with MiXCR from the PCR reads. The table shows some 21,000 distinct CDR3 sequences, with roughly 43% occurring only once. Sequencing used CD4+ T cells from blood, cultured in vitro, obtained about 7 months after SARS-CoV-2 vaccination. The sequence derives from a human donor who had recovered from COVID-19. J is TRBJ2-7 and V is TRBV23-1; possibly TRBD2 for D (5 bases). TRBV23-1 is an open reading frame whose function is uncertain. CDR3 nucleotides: TGCGCCAGCTCCCTCGGGATCTTAGACGAGCAGTACTTC. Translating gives CASSLGILDEQYF.